A selection of T cell receptor beta chains follows, all from one sample in a study of CD8+ T cells in alopecia areata. Assay: immunoSEQ multiplex PCR; the TCRdb copy retains only in-frame clones and omits some. Among 200,000 to 250,000 clones, under 60% were seen once, and the ten largest hold 1.6%. Sequenced here: CD4+ T cells sorted from blood, sampled at week 4, from a patient treated with tofacitinib. The receptors come from a human donor with alopecia areata. CDR3s include the opening cysteine and the closing phenylalanine or tryptophan. The order of the fields is CDR3 length, D gene, J gene, V gene, clone size, CDR3 protein, CDR3 DNA. The D gene is left open where the match is weak. Size is stated for part of the rows, as once, few or many counts, or as a class when the clone is expanded.

length: 18; D: NA; J: TRBJ1-2; V: TRBV18; size: few; CDR3: CASSPSPARGPFDYGYTF; DNA: TGTGCCAGCTCACCGAGTCCGGCCAGGGGACCGTTTGACTATGGCTACACCTTC
length: 13; D: NA; J: TRBJ1-1; V: TRBV9; size: NA; CDR3: CASSVGGYTEAFF; DNA: TGTGCCAGCAGCGTAGGCGGGTACACTGAAGCTTTCTTT
length: 13; D: NA; J: TRBJ1-1; V: TRBV30; size: few; CDR3: CAWAQDPNTEAFF; DNA: TGTGCCTGGGCACAGGACCCGAACACTGAAGCTTTCTTT
length: 13; D: NA; J: TRBJ2-5; V: TRBV19; size: few; CDR3: CASGSQGRETQYF; DNA: TGTGCCAGTGGATCCCAGGGGCGAGAGACCCAGTACTTC
length: 15; D: NA; J: TRBJ2-4; V: TRBV27; size: NA; CDR3: CASSSQAGPKNIQYF; DNA: TGTGCCAGCAGTTCCCAAGCAGGCCCAAAAAACATTCAGTACTTC
length: 15; D: NA; J: TRBJ1-2; V: TRBV5-1; size: few; CDR3: CASSLDYGQSYGYTF; DNA: TGCGCCAGCAGCTTGGATTACGGACAGTCGTATGGCTACACCTTC
length: 14; D: NA; J: TRBJ1-6; V: TRBV6-5; size: NA; CDR3: CASRTRGFLSPLHF; DNA: TGTGCCAGCAGAACGAGGGGTTTTCTCTCACCCCTCCACTTT
length: 12; D: NA; J: TRBJ2-7; V: TRBV29-1; size: NA; CDR3: CSVGRDTYEQYF; DNA: TGCAGCGTTGGCAGGGATACCTACGAGCAGTACTTC
length: 12; D: NA; J: TRBJ2-7; V: TRBV5-6; size: NA; CDR3: CASSLGGYEQYF; DNA: TGTGCCAGCAGCTTGGGGGGCTACGAGCAGTACTTC
length: 16; D: TRBD2; J: TRBJ2-1; V: TRBV29-1; size: few; CDR3: CSVVGLAGGQYNEQFF; DNA: TGCAGCGTTGTAGGACTAGCGGGGGGCCAATACAATGAGCAGTTCTTC
length: 16; D: NA; J: TRBJ2-4; V: TRBV7-2; size: NA; CDR3: CASSLAGGLAKNIQYF; DNA: TGTGCCAGCAGCTTAGCAGGGGGGCTAGCCAAAAACATTCAGTACTTC
length: 15; D: NA; J: TRBJ1-1; V: TRBV7-2; size: few; CDR3: CASSSRPQGRTEAFF; DNA: TGTGCCAGCAGCTCCCGTCCGCAGGGACGCACTGAAGCTTTCTTT
length: 15; D: TRBD1; J: TRBJ1-2; V: TRBV5-6; size: NA; CDR3: CASSLGATGDYGYTF; DNA: TGTGCCAGCAGCTTGGGGGCTACAGGGGACTATGGCTACACCTTC
length: 14; D: NA; J: TRBJ1-5; V: TRBV7-2; size: NA; CDR3: CASSPDFSNQPQHF; DNA: TGTGCCAGCAGCCCAGACTTTAGCAATCAGCCCCAGCATTTT
length: 12; D: NA; J: TRBJ1-2; V: TRBV2; size: many; CDR3: CASSEGTRGYTF; DNA: TGTGCCAGCAGTGAGGGGACAAGAGGCTACACCTTC
length: 17; D: TRBD2; J: TRBJ2-5; V: TRBV5-1; size: NA; CDR3: CASSLDAGGLGEETQYF; DNA: TGCGCCAGCAGCTTGGACGCGGGGGGGCTCGGTGAAGAGACCCAGTACTTC
length: 15; D: NA; J: TRBJ2-3; V: TRBV4-3; size: few; CDR3: CASSQAATYTDTQYF; DNA: TGCGCCAGCAGCCAAGCGGCCACATACACAGATACGCAGTATTTT
length: 15; D: NA; J: TRBJ2-1; V: TRBV29-1; size: NA; CDR3: CSVVNRDNYYNEQFF; DNA: TGCAGCGTTGTTAACCGGGACAACTACTACAATGAGCAGTTCTTC
length: 14; D: NA; J: TRBJ1-1; V: TRBV5-1; size: NA; CDR3: CASSLDSPDTEAFF; DNA: TGCGCCAGCAGCTTGGATTCGCCCGACACTGAAGCTTTCTTT
length: 14; D: NA; J: TRBJ1-2; V: TRBV7-2; size: NA; CDR3: CASSLASRGGGYTF; DNA: TGTGCCAGCAGCTTAGCTTCCAGGGGTGGTGGCTACACCTTC
length: 15; D: NA; J: TRBJ1-6; V: TRBV5-6; size: once; CDR3: CASSLRSRVNSPLHF; DNA: TGTGCCAGCAGCTTGAGGTCCAGGGTGAATTCACCCCTCCACTTT
length: 14; D: NA; J: TRBJ2-2; V: TRBV7-2; size: once; CDR3: CASSLGGSTGELFF; DNA: TGTGCCAGCAGCTTAGGGGGGTCCACCGGGGAGCTGTTTTTT
length: 12; D: NA; J: TRBJ2-2; V: TRBV7-2; size: few; CDR3: CASSSYTGELFF; DNA: TGTGCCAGCAGCTCCTACACCGGGGAGCTGTTTTTT
length: 14; D: NA; J: TRBJ1-4; V: TRBV5-6; size: once; CDR3: CASSGRWGREKLFF; DNA: TGTGCCAGCAGCGGACGCTGGGGCAGGGAAAAACTGTTTTTT
length: 16; D: TRBD1; J: TRBJ2-5; V: TRBV4-3; size: NA; CDR3: CASSQAGQGIGETQYF; DNA: TGCGCCAGCAGCCAAGCTGGACAGGGGATAGGAGAGACCCAGTACTTC
length: 13; D: TRBD1; J: TRBJ2-7; V: TRBV30; size: NA; CDR3: CACMDRGTYEQYF; DNA: TGTGCCTGCATGGACAGGGGCACCTACGAGCAGTACTTC
length: 12; D: NA; J: TRBJ1-5; V: TRBV23-1; size: few; CDR3: CASSPSNQPQHF; DNA: TGCGCCAGCAGTCCCAGCAATCAGCCCCAGCATTTT
length: 10; D: NA; J: TRBJ1-6; V: TRBV2; size: NA; CDR3: CARGGSPLHF; DNA: TGTGCCAGGGGGGGTTCACCCCTCCACTTT
length: 16; D: NA; J: TRBJ1-4; V: TRBV4-3; size: few; CDR3: CASSQDRGSQHEKLFF; DNA: TGCGCCAGCAGCCAAGACCGGGGAAGTCAACATGAAAAACTGTTTTTT
length: 13; D: NA; J: TRBJ1-1; V: TRBV7-3; size: few; CDR3: CASSLLQNTEAFF; DNA: TGTGCCAGCAGCTTATTACAAAACACTGAAGCTTTCTTT
length: 16; D: TRBD2; J: TRBJ2-1; V: TRBV11-3; size: many; CDR3: CASSLVGAGGYNEQFF; DNA: TGTGCCAGCAGCTTAGTCGGTGCGGGGGGCTACAATGAGCAGTTCTTC
length: 12; D: NA; J: TRBJ2-3; V: TRBV5-6; size: NA; CDR3: CASSFETDTQYF; DNA: TGTGCCAGCAGCTTCGAGACAGATACGCAGTATTTT
length: 15; D: TRBD2; J: TRBJ2-1; V: TRBV9; size: once; CDR3: CASSVGGGPNNEQFF; DNA: TGTGCCAGCAGCGTAGGCGGGGGGCCCAACAATGAGCAGTTCTTC
length: 15; D: NA; J: TRBJ1-1; V: TRBV4-3; size: few; CDR3: CASSRVARGNTEAFF; DNA: TGCGCCAGCAGCCGCGTGGCTAGGGGGAACACTGAAGCTTTCTTT
length: 11; D: NA; J: TRBJ1-2; V: TRBV29-1; size: NA; CDR3: CSVVGDTGYTF; DNA: TGCAGCGTTGTGGGGGATACTGGCTACACCTTC
length: 16; D: TRBD2; J: TRBJ2-5; V: TRBV28; size: few; CDR3: CASSLGGGPSQETQYF; DNA: TGTGCCAGCAGTTTGGGCGGGGGGCCCTCTCAAGAGACCCAGTACTTC
length: 12; D: NA; J: TRBJ2-5; V: TRBV29-1; size: NA; CDR3: CSVVRQRGTQYF; DNA: TGCAGCGTTGTAAGGCAACGTGGGACCCAGTACTTC
length: 11; D: NA; J: TRBJ1-1; V: TRBV29-1; size: NA; CDR3: CSVERNTEAFF; DNA: TGCAGCGTTGAGAGGAACACTGAAGCTTTCTTT
length: 13; D: NA; J: TRBJ2-5; V: TRBV2; size: many; CDR3: CASSEIPQETQYF; DNA: TGTGCCAGCAGTGAAATTCCCCAAGAGACCCAGTACTTC
length: 15; D: NA; J: TRBJ2-7; V: TRBV5-1; size: NA; CDR3: CASSSGTFISYEQYF; DNA: TGCGCCAGCAGTTCCGGGACCTTCATCTCCTACGAGCAGTACTTC
length: 16; D: NA; J: TRBJ1-5; V: TRBV5-6; size: once; CDR3: CASSSLDDSGNQPQHF; DNA: TGTGCCAGCAGCTCTCTTGACGACTCGGGCAATCAGCCCCAGCATTTT
length: 14; D: NA; J: TRBJ2-1; V: TRBV15; size: NA; CDR3: CATTIGGGYNEQFF; DNA: TGTGCCACCACCATTGGGGGTGGGTACAATGAGCAGTTCTTC
length: 15; D: NA; J: TRBJ2-7; V: TRBV18; size: NA; CDR3: CASTPGTLNTYEQYF; DNA: TGTGCCAGCACCCCTGGGACATTAAACACCTACGAGCAGTACTTC
length: 14; D: NA; J: TRBJ2-5; V: TRBV5-4; size: NA; CDR3: CASSLVWGVETQYF; DNA: TGTGCCAGCAGCTTGGTTTGGGGAGTGGAGACCCAGTACTTC
length: 14; D: NA; J: TRBJ2-1; V: TRBV29-1; size: many; CDR3: CSVRATSSYNEQFF; DNA: TGCAGCGTTCGGGCTACTAGCTCCTACAATGAGCAGTTCTTC
length: 13; D: NA; J: TRBJ1-6; V: TRBV23-1; size: NA; CDR3: CASSQLSFAPVHF; DNA: TGCGCCAGCAGTCAACTGTCATTCGCCCCGGTCCACTTT
length: 15; D: NA; J: TRBJ2-3; V: TRBV4-3; size: few; CDR3: CASSQGRMDTDTQYF; DNA: TGCGCCAGCAGCCAAGGACGGATGGACACAGATACGCAGTATTTT
length: 16; D: NA; J: TRBJ2-7; V: TRBV27; size: few; CDR3: CASSLYPGASSYEQYF; DNA: TGTGCCAGCAGTTTATATCCAGGGGCTAGCTCCTACGAGCAGTACTTC
length: 15; D: NA; J: TRBJ2-4; V: TRBV2; size: many; CDR3: CASSERRLAKNIQYF; DNA: TGTGCCAGCAGCGAGAGGCGCCTAGCCAAAAACATTCAGTACTTC
length: 16; D: TRBD1; J: TRBJ1-2; V: TRBV15; size: NA; CDR3: CATSRDGTGSGYGYTF; DNA: TGTGCCACCAGCAGAGACGGGACAGGGAGCGGCTATGGCTACACCTTC
length: 15; D: NA; J: TRBJ1-2; V: TRBV29-1; size: NA; CDR3: CSVAPGDSAVGGYTF; DNA: TGCAGCGTTGCGCCGGGCGACTCTGCTGTTGGTGGCTACACCTTC
length: 12; D: TRBD2; J: TRBJ2-5; V: TRBV10-2; size: few; CDR3: CASGRGQETQYF; DNA: TGCGCCAGCGGGAGGGGCCAAGAGACCCAGTACTTC
length: 14; D: NA; J: TRBJ1-5; V: TRBV19; size: NA; CDR3: CASSIIGSKQPQHF; DNA: TGTGCCAGTAGTATAATCGGGTCCAAACAGCCCCAGCATTTT